Listed below are T cell receptor beta chains from one sample, sequenced in a study of shared clonotypes between healthy human individuals. Assay: immunoSEQ multiplex PCR; the TCRdb copy retains only in-frame clones and omits some. The data hold around 2.1 million clones, with 90% to 97% observed a single time. Sequencing was done on a sample of naive CD4+ T cells sorted from blood. These receptors were obtained from a young man in good health. Each CDR3 is given with its conserved first and last residue. Each record gives: V gene, clone size, J gene, CDR3 length, D gene, CDR3 protein, CDR3 DNA. The D gene is left open where the match is weak. Rows give clone size only sometimes, using once, few, many, or a class for an expanded clone.

>TRBV6-1|.|TRBJ2-3|14|.
CASSEVAGFGTQYF
TGTGCCAGCAGTGAAGTGGCAGGGTTTGGTACGCAGTATTTT
>TRBV11-1|.|TRBJ2-5|16|.
CASSLRGGLIVETQYF
TGTGCCAGCAGCTTAAGGGGGGGCCTTATTGTGGAGACCCAGTACTTC
>TRBV6-6|.|TRBJ1-2|13|TRBD1
CASSYPQGNGYTF
TGTGCCAGCAGTTACCCACAGGGGAATGGCTACACCTTC
>TRBV5-6|few|TRBJ1-2|15|.
CASSLGGALGYGYTF
TGTGCCAGCAGCTTGGGCGGGGCTCTAGGGTATGGCTACACCTTC
>TRBV11-2|.|TRBJ1-3|14|.
CASSFPGVGNTIYF
TGTGCCAGCAGCTTCCCAGGGGTCGGAAACACCATATATTTT
>TRBV7-6|.|TRBJ1-1|13|TRBD1
CASSQTGTTEAFF
TGTGCCAGCAGCCAGACAGGGACCACTGAAGCTTTCTTT
>TRBV7-2|once|TRBJ2-1|15|TRBD2
CASSFGLAGNNEQFF
TGTGCCAGCAGCTTTGGACTAGCGGGGAACAATGAGCAGTTCTTC
>TRBV2|.|TRBJ1-5|13|.
CASSVVKGQPQHF
TGTGCCAGCAGTGTGGTGAAAGGGCAGCCCCAGCATTTT
>TRBV18|.|TRBJ2-7|13|TRBD1
CASSPDRVYEQYF
TGTGCCAGCTCACCAGACAGGGTCTACGAGCAGTACTTC
>TRBV15|.|TRBJ2-7|16|.
CATSREFSSVGYEQYF
TGTGCCACCAGCAGAGAATTCTCCTCAGTAGGGTACGAGCAGTACTTC
>TRBV7-9|.|TRBJ1-6|14|.
CASQGIPYNSPLHF
TGTGCCAGCCAGGGTATCCCTTATAATTCACCCCTCCACTTT
>TRBV14|.|TRBJ1-2|13|.
CASSQLGDYGYTF
TGTGCCAGCAGCCAACTAGGCGACTATGGCTACACCTTC
>TRBV6-1|.|TRBJ1-1|13|.
CASLPGRNTEAFF
TGTGCCAGCTTGCCAGGACGGAACACTGAAGCTTTCTTT
>TRBV6-1|.|TRBJ2-2|14|.
CASSEDRNTGELFF
TGTGCCAGCAGTGAAGACAGGAACACCGGGGAGCTGTTTTTT
>TRBV7-9|.|TRBJ2-2|15|TRBD1
CASIRTGANTGELFF
TGTGCCAGCATAAGGACAGGGGCAAACACCGGGGAGCTGTTTTTT
>TRBV29-1|.|TRBJ1-1|18|.
CSVEGPSGGAGKNTEAFF
TGCAGCGTTGAAGGGCCCTCGGGGGGGGCAGGGAAAAACACTGAAGCTTTCTTT
>TRBV19|.|TRBJ2-1|15|.
CASAPPFPSYNEQFF
TGTGCCAGTGCGCCCCCCTTTCCTTCCTACAATGAGCAGTTCTTC
>TRBV7-9|.|TRBJ1-3|16|TRBD1
CASSFRPTGAGNTIYF
TGTGCCAGCAGCTTTAGGCCAACAGGGGCGGGAAACACCATATATTTT
>TRBV7-6|.|TRBJ1-5|14|TRBD1
CASSGGQPNQPQHF
TGTGCCAGCAGCGGGGGACAGCCTAATCAGCCCCAGCATTTT
>TRBV30|.|TRBJ1-6|16|.
CAWRVSGGMSNSPLHF
TGTGCCTGGAGAGTGTCGGGGGGGATGTCAAATTCACCCCTCCACTTT
>TRBV2|once|TRBJ1-2|14|TRBD1
CASSKGTGLYGYTF
TGTGCCAGCAGCAAGGGGACAGGCCTCTATGGCTACACCTTC
>TRBV4-1|.|TRBJ2-1|17|TRBD2
CASSQGTAGLVYNEQFF
TGCGCCAGCAGCCAAGGGACAGCGGGACTAGTCTACAATGAGCAGTTCTTC
>TRBV10-3|.|TRBJ2-5|15|TRBD2
CAISVGTSPWETQYF
TGTGCCATCAGTGTGGGGACTAGCCCTTGGGAGACCCAGTACTTC
>TRBV2|.|TRBJ2-2|15|.
CASSGQTPGAGELFF
TGTGCCAGCAGCGGACAGACCCCCGGGGCCGGGGAGCTGTTTTTT
>TRBV30|once|TRBJ2-3|15|TRBD1
CAWSVGTGGTDTQYF
TGTGCCTGGAGTGTGGGAACAGGGGGCACAGATACGCAGTATTTT
>TRBV11-2|.|TRBJ2-7|15|TRBD2
CASSLETSGRHEQYF
TGTGCCAGCAGCTTAGAGACTAGCGGGAGGCACGAGCAGTACTTC
>TRBV5-4|.|TRBJ2-5|13|.
CASSFIDRETQYF
TGTGCCAGCAGCTTTATTGATCGGGAGACCCAGTACTTC
>TRBV18|.|TRBJ2-7|14|.
CASSTRGESNEQYF
TGTGCCAGCTCAACCAGGGGGGAGTCTAACGAGCAGTACTTC
>TRBV7-3|.|TRBJ2-1|16|.
CASSLAGRSSYNEQFF
TGTGCCAGCAGCTTAGCCGGCAGGAGCTCCTACAATGAGCAGTTCTTC
>TRBV19|.|TRBJ2-7|16|TRBD2
CASSLPSFSGKNEQYF
TGTGCCAGTAGTCTACCCTCCTTTAGCGGGAAGAACGAGCAGTACTTC
>TRBV5-1|.|TRBJ2-3|14|.
CASSFLASTDTQYF
TGCGCCAGCAGCTTTCTAGCGAGCACAGATACGCAGTATTTT
>TRBV30|.|TRBJ2-2|14|.
CAWRPGQNTGELFF
TGTGCCTGGAGACCGGGACAGAACACCGGGGAGCTGTTTTTT